This passage covers 3 T cell receptor beta chains from one sample sequenced in a study of technical replicates of blood from a handful of donors. Clones were sequenced by immunoSEQ multiplex PCR, and TCRdb holds only the in-frame ones, with some missing. The top ten clones hold 0.25% to 0.35% of a sample with roughly 68,000 clones, about 97% of them seen once. The sample comprised T cells isolated from PBMCs. The receptors here all came from a human donor in good health.

This rearrangement joins TRBV7-9 to TRBJ1-1; 7 bases map to TRBD1. Germline V lookup: CDR1 SEHNR, CDR2 FQNEAQ (reference sequence). The J segment lost 7 bases and the V segment lost 5 bases, leaving 10 bases of the junction unmatched. The CDR3 is 14 residues long. This chain's CDR3 is CASSIQDRVDEAFF. The CDR3 DNA sequence: TGTGCCAGCAGCATTCAAGACAGGGTGGATGAAGCTTTCTTT. Based on the CDR3 plus reference TRBV7-9 and TRBJ1-1, the full variable domain is DTGVSQNPRHKITKRGQNVTFRCDPISEHNRLYWYRQTLGQGPEFLTYFQNEAQLEKSRLLSDRFSAERPKGSFSTLEIQRTEQGDSAMYLCASSIQDRVDEAFFGQGTRLTVV.

The chain joins TRBV19 to TRBJ1-2, with D tentatively TRBD1 (5 bases). The CDR3 contains 13 residues. Trimming removed 3 bases from V and 3 bases from J, with 8 bases in between. Germline CDR1 is LNHDA and CDR2 is SQIVND (reference sequence). This CDR3 is CASSISGDYGYTF. DNA of the CDR3: TGTGCCAGTAGTATTTCGGGGGACTATGGCTACACCTTC.

The chain links TRBV5-8 to TRBJ2-7; a possible D gene is TRBD1 (6 bases). V was pared by 4 bases and J by 7 bases, with 15 bases between. This CDR3 contains 13 residues. Germline CDR1 reads SGHTS; CDR2 reads YDEGEE. The CDR3 region is CASSKTGSREQYF. The CDR3 DNA follows: TGTGCCAGCAGCAAGACAGGTTCTCGGGAGCAGTACTTC.